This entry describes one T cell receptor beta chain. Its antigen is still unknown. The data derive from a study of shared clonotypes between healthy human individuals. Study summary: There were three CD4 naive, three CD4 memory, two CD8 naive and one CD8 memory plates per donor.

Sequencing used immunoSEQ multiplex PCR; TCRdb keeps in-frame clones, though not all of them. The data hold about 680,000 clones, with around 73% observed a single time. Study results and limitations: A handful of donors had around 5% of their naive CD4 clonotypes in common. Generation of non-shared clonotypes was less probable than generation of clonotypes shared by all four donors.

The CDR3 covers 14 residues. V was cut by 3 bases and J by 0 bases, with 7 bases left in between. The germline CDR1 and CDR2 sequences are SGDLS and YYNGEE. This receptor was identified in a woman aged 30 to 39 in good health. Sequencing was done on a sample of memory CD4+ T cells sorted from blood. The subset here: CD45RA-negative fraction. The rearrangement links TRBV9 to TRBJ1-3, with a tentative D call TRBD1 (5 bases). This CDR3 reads CASSDDSSGNTIYF. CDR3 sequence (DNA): TGTGCCAGCAGCGACGACAGCTCTGGAAACACCATATATTTT.